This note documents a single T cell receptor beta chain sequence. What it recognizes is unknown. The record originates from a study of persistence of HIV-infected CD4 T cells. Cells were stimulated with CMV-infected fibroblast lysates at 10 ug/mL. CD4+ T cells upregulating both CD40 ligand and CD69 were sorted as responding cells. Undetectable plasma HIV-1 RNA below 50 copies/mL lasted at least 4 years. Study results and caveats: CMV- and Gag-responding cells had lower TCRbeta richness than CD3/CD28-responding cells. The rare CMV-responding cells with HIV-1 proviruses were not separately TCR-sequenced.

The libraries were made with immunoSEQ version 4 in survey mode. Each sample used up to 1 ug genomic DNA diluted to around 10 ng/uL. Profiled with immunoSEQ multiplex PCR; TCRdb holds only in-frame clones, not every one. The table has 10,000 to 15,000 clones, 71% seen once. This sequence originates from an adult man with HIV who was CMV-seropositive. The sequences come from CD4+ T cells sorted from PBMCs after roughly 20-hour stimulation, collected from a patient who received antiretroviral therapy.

CDR3 sequence reads: CASRNRDSLNEQFF. CDR3 coding DNA: TGTGCCAGCAGGAATCGGGACAGCCTCAATGAGCAGTTCTTC. The V gene is TRBV3-1 (or the pseudogene TRBV3-2), the J gene TRBJ2-1, with 7 positions matching TRBD1. CDR1 and CDR2 (germline): LGHDT, YNNKEL (reference sequence). This CDR3 is 14 amino acids long. V was clipped by 6 bases and J by 6 bases; unmatched bases: 8.